The clone carrying this T cell receptor beta chain has a handful of counts. This specimen comes from a study of OX40 agonist ivuxolimab in advanced cancers. TCRdb's copy holds only in-frame clones and misses some; the assay was immunoSEQ multiplex PCR. The sample lists more than 5,500 clones; around four fifths were seen once. Germline loops: CDR1 MRHNA, CDR2 SNTAGT. The V gene end was trimmed by 2 bases and the J gene end by 6 bases; junction bases not matched to a gene: 0. CDR3 size: 14 residues. Here the sequenced sample was CD4+ or CD8+ T cells sorted from blood, taken in a trial of the OX40 agonist ivuxolimab. This chain connects TRBV6-4 to TRBJ2-1, with 11 positions matching TRBD2. The clonotype was recovered from an adult with an advanced solid tumor such as melanoma, head and neck, liver or kidney cancer. DNA for the CDR3: TGTGCCAGCAGTGACGGACTAGCGGGCAATGAGCAGTTCTTC. It translates to CASSDGLAGNEQFF.